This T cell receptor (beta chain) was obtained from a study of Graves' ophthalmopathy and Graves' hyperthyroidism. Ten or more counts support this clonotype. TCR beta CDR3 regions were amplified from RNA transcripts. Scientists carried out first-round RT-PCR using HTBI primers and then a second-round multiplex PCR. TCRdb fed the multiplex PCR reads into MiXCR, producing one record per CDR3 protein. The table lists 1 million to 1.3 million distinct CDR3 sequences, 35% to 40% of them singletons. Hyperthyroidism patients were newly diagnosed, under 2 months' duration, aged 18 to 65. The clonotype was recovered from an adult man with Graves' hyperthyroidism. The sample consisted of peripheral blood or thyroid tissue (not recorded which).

The CDR3 protein is CASSLGQPGTEAFF. DNA for the CDR3: TGTGCCAGCAGCTTAGGACAGCCGGGCACTGAAGCTTTCTTT. The chain carries TRBV7-3 and TRBJ1-1; D is possibly TRBD1 (6 bases). This CDR3 contains 14 residues. Trimming took off 2 bases at V and 4 bases at J, with 11 bases between the two ends. Germline CDR1 reads SGHTA; CDR2 reads FQGTGA. Full variable domain (missing parts from reference TRBV7-3 and TRBJ1-1): GAGVSQTPSNKVTEKGKYVELRCDPISGHTALYWYRQSLGQGPEFLIYFQGTGAADDSGLPNDRFFAVRPEGSVSTLKIQRTERGDSAVYLCASSLGQPGTEAFFGQGTRLTVV.